This is a list of T cell receptor beta chains from one sample in a study of CD8+CD57+ T cells in acquired aplastic anemia. TCRdb re-derived calls from the reads in MiXCR, one entry per CDR3 protein. The sample includes about 190,000 distinct CDR3 sequences, about three fifths seen only once; the top ten take 35% to 55%. The sequencing input was sorted CD4+, CD8+, or CD8+CD57+ T cells (not recorded which) from PBMCs. These receptors were obtained from a human donor with severe aplastic anemia or a healthy control (not recorded which). Both conserved end residues are part of each CDR3. The D gene is left open where the match is weak. Clone size is shown for a subset of rows, as once, few, many or a class of expanded clone.

>.|.|TRBJ1-1|TRBV19
TGTGCCAGTAGTTGGCCCGGTTTGAACACTGAAGCCCTCTTT
CASSWPGLNTEALF
>.|many|TRBJ1-6|TRBV7-3
TGTGCCAGCAGCTCTAACTCTGGATCACCCCTCCACTTT
CASSSNSGSPLHF
>.|once|TRBJ1-2|TRBV10-3
TGTGCCAGTGCGGGGCGCTACACCTTC
CASAGRYTF
>TRBD2|few|TRBJ2-7|TRBV15
TGTGCCACCAGCAGAGATCGGGCGGGAGGATCCGACGAGCAGTACTTC
CATSRDRAGGSDEQYF
>.|.|TRBJ2-5|TRBV10-1
TGCGCCAGCAGTGAGAGACCTCGGGACCGGGAGACCCAGTACTTC
CASSERPRDRETQYF
>.|.|TRBJ1-6|TRBV6-6
TGTGCCAGCAGTTACAGGCAGACAAATTCACCCCTCCACTTT
CASSYRQTNSPLHF
>TRBD1|.|TRBJ1-1|TRBV10-3
TGTGCCATCAATGAGATCCGGACAGGGTTAGCCGCGGGCACTGAAGCTTTCTTT
CAINEIRTGLAAGTEAFF
>TRBD1|.|TRBJ2-7|TRBV20-1
TGCAGTGCTAGAGATTTGACAGGGAACCCCTACGAGCAGTACTTC
CSARDLTGNPYEQYF
>.|.|TRBJ1-2|TRBV7-2
TGTGCCAGCAGCTTAAATTCCATTCCCTTCTATGGCTACACCTTC
CASSLNSIPFYGYTF
>.|.|TRBJ2-5|TRBV20-1
TGCAGTGCTAGACCGCTGTTAAGAGAGACCCAGTACTTC
CSARPLLRETQYF
>TRBD1|.|TRBJ1-2|TRBV7-9
TGTGCCAGCAGTTACAGGGGTAGTAGGGACGGCTACACCTTC
CASSYRGSRDGYTF
>TRBD1|.|TRBJ1-6|TRBV6-5
TGTGCCAGCAGTTATCGGACAGGCGGTAATTCACCCCTCCACTTT
CASSYRTGGNSPLHF
>TRBD1|.|TRBJ1-2|TRBV5-1
TGCGCCAGCAGCTTTAACACAGGGGGCGGAACCTATGGCTACACCTTC
CASSFNTGGGTYGYTF
>TRBD1|.|TRBJ2-3|TRBV24-1
TGTGCCACCAATCTACAGGGGGCGTATACGCAGTATTTT
CATNLQGAYTQYF
>.|.|TRBJ2-3|TRBV7-9
TGTGCCAGCAGCTCCATTGGCGGAAGCACAGATACGCAGTATTTT
CASSSIGGSTDTQYF
>TRBD1|many|TRBJ2-5|TRBV7-7
TGTGCTAGCAGCCCAGAAATCGGGACAGGGGAACGTTGGGAGACCCAGTACTTC
CASSPEIGTGERWETQYF
>.|.|TRBJ2-3|TRBV7-2
TGTGCCAGCAGCTTAGGGCGGTACCGAACAGATACGCAGTATTTT
CASSLGRYRTDTQYF
>.|few|TRBJ1-1|TRBV7-9
TGTGCCAGCAGGCCGACAAGGAACACTGAAGCTTTCTTT
CASRPTRNTEAFF
>TRBD2|few|TRBJ2-5|TRBV5-8
TGTGCCAGCAGCTTGGGGTGGGGGGGTGAAGAGACCCAGTACTTC
CASSLGWGGEETQYF
>.|.|TRBJ1-1|TRBV19
TGTACCAGCACGGGTGGGACTGAAGCTTTCTTT
CTSTGGTEAFF
>.|.|TRBJ1-1|TRBV7-9
TGTGCCAGCAGCTTCCAGGTAAACACTGAAGCTTTCTTT
CASSFQVNTEAFF
>.|few|TRBJ1-6|TRBV20-1
TGCAGTGCTAGAGGAGGGGGGGACAATAATTCACCCCTCCACTTT
CSARGGGDNNSPLHF
>.|.|TRBJ2-1|TRBV10-3
TGTGCCAGCAGTCCTCTGGGAGGAAGCAACCTTTACAATGAGCAGTTCTTC
CASSPLGGSNLYNEQFF
>TRBD1|.|TRBJ1-1|TRBV7-6
TGTGCCAGCAGCTCCCGACAGGGGGCAGGTGAAGCTTTCTTT
CASSSRQGAGEAFF
>.|few|TRBJ2-7|TRBV5-1
TGCGCCAGCAGCTTGGTGGGGTTCGACGAGCAGTACTTC
CASSLVGFDEQYF